A selection of T cell receptor beta chains follows, all from one sample in a study of tumor-infiltrating lymphocytes in oesophageal squamous cell carcinoma. In TCRdb, the PCR reads were re-called with MiXCR into one record per CDR3 protein. The table includes 9,500 to 15,000 distinct CDR3 sequences, around 59% detected once. Sequenced: esophageal tumor tissue. Every receptor here comes from a female donor with esophageal squamous cell carcinoma. The CDR3 runs from the conserved cysteine through the conserved F or W. The D gene is left open where the match is weak. Clone size, where shown, is once, few, many, or a class for clones that have expanded.

v_gene	j_gene	d_gene	abundance	CDR3nt	CDR3aa
TRBV7-2	TRBJ2-6	.	.	TGTGCCAGCAGCCCAATTGGGGCCAACGTCCTGACTTTC	CASSPIGANVLTF
TRBV21-1	TRBJ2-5	.	.	TGTGCCAGCAGAGCAGGGGTTATAGGGCTAGAGCAGTACTTC	CASRAGVIGLEQYF
TRBV25-1	TRBJ2-5	.	many	TGTGCCAGCAGTGGATACGACGGGAAAGAGACCCAGTACTTC	CASSGYDGKETQYF
TRBV6-1	TRBJ2-7	.	few	TGTGCCAGCAGTGACTTGGGGGGCGCATTCTACGAGCAGTACTTC	CASSDLGGAFYEQYF
TRBV19	TRBJ2-1	.	many	TGTGCCACTAGGGGGAACTCCTACAATGAGCAGTTCTTC	CATRGNSYNEQFF
TRBV7-2	TRBJ1-4	.	.	TGTGCCAGCAGCTTGTCGGGGGTTGTTGAAAAACTGTTTTTT	CASSLSGVVEKLFF
TRBV7-2	TRBJ2-3	.	.	TGTGCCAGCAGCCCCGGGGGCGGGAGAGCAGCAGATACGCAGTATTTT	CASSPGGGRAADTQYF
TRBV6-4	TRBJ2-7	.	.	TGTGCCAGCAGACAAGCCCACGAGCAGTACTTC	CASRQAHEQYF
TRBV10-3	TRBJ1-5	TRBD1	.	TGTGCCATCAGTGAACAGGGGGCTGGAAATCAGCCCCAGCATTTT	CAISEQGAGNQPQHF
TRBV2	TRBJ2-7	.	many	TGTGCCAGCACCGGTGGTATAGTAGCCCCAGGCGAGCAGTACTTC	CASTGGIVAPGEQYF
TRBV7-2	TRBJ2-6	.	.	TGTGCCAGCAGCCGTCGTCGGTCTGGGGCCAACGTCCTGACTTTC	CASSRRRSGANVLTF
TRBV7-9	TRBJ1-2	.	.	TGTGCCAGCAGCTTAGACCAAAATGGCTACACCTTC	CASSLDQNGYTF
TRBV7-8	TRBJ1-2	.	.	TGTGCCAGCAGTCGAGGGACGGAGAGCTATGGCTACACCTTC	CASSRGTESYGYTF
TRBV10-3	TRBJ2-1	.	.	TGTGCCATCAGTGAGCCCCGAGGGGGGAATGAGCAGTTCTTC	CAISEPRGGNEQFF
TRBV7-3	TRBJ2-3	.	.	TGTGCCAGCAGCTTAGGGGGGATGGGCACAGATACGCAGTATTTT	CASSLGGMGTDTQYF
TRBV12-3/TRBV12-4	TRBJ2-7	TRBD1	.	TGTGCCAGCAGTTTATGGGGACAGGGATCCGAGCAGTACTTC	CASSLWGQGSEQYF
TRBV7-2	TRBJ2-1	TRBD1	hyperexpanded	TGTGCCAGCAGCTTAAGGACAGGCCGTAACGATGAGCAGTTCTTC	CASSLRTGRNDEQFF
TRBV24-1	TRBJ2-4	.	.	TGTGCCACCAGTGAAAGGCGGGATCACTACAATGAGCAGTACTTC	CATSERRDHYNEQYF
TRBV7-2	TRBJ2-3	.	few	TGTGCCAGCAGCTTAGTGGCCTTTCAGGGAGGAGATACGCAGTATTTT	CASSLVAFQGGDTQYF
TRBV6-1	TRBJ1-2	TRBD1	many	TGTGCCAGCACCGCACTCAAACCGGGACAGGGGGCCAGTGCTAACTATGGCTACACCTTC	CASTALKPGQGASANYGYTF
TRBV7-2	TRBJ2-6	.	.	TGTGCCAGCAGCCCTACGGCTGGGGCCAACGTCCTGACTTTC	CASSPTAGANVLTF
TRBV27	TRBJ1-2	.	.	TGTGCCAGCAGTTTACAGGGTAGGAACTATGGCTACACCTTC	CASSLQGRNYGYTF
TRBV11-2	TRBJ2-3	TRBD2	.	TGTGCCAGCAGCTTGGGACTAGCGGGCAGCACAGATACGCAGTATTTT	CASSLGLAGSTDTQYF